The 6 T cell receptor beta chains listed next were all sequenced from one sample in a study of shared clonotypes between healthy human individuals. The data were produced by immunoSEQ multiplex PCR, yet TCRdb's version contains in-frame clones alone and is incomplete. This table holds 2,500,000 or so clones, approximately 94% found once. The material sequenced was naive CD4+ T cells sorted from blood. Subset of the sample: CD45RA+ positively selected. The source of these receptors is a man aged 18 to 30 in good health.

The V and J genes are TRBV2 and TRBJ1-1; D remains ambiguous. Trimming shortened V by 4 bases and J by 5 bases, and 20 bases separated the two germline ends. The CDR3 totals 16 residues. Germline CDR1 and CDR2: SNHLY and FYNNEI. The chain's CDR3 is CASSAIPPRMGTEAFF. The CDR3 DNA is TGTGCCAGCAGTGCAATACCCCCCAGGATGGGGACTGAAGCTTTCTTT.

The V call is TRBV10-3, the J call TRBJ2-5, with D perhaps matching TRBD2 (7 bases). The CDR3 covers 15 residues. Germline V lookup: CDR1 ENHRY, CDR2 SYGVKD. Trimming shortened V by 2 bases and J by 5 bases, and 15 bases separated the two germline ends. The DNA for the CDR3 is TGTGCCATCAGTGAGGGGGGCGGGAGATTGGAGACCCAGTACTTC. It specifies CAISEGGGRLETQYF.

The J gene is TRBJ2-1, the V gene TRBV9, with TRBD2 as a possible D gene (6 bases). Trimming removed 0 bases at V and 3 bases at J, with 16 bases between. The CDR3 extends over 17 amino acids. Germline V gene sequence: CDR1 SGDLS, CDR2 YYNGEE. CDR3 DNA sequence: TGTGCCAGCAGCGTAGGCCGAGGCGGGGAAGTCTACAATGAGCAGTTCTTC. It codes for CASSVGRGGEVYNEQFF.

CDR3 in amino acids: CASSLQAHGYTF. CDR3 DNA sequence: TGTGCCAGCAGCCTCCAGGCCCATGGCTACACCTTC. The gene calls are TRBV5-8 and TRBJ1-2; D is unclear. The CDR3 is 12 amino acids. Germline V gives CDR1 SGHTS, CDR2 YDEGEE. V lost 4 bases, J lost 6 bases, and 10 bases lay in between.

This clone was detected only once. This chain joins TRBV7-9 and TRBJ1-1; 9 bases agree with TRBD1. CDR1 and CDR2 (germline): SEHNR, FQNEAQ (reference sequence). V was pared by 4 bases and J by 4 bases, with 7 bases of the junction left unmatched. This CDR3 spans 15 amino acids. The DNA for the CDR3 is TGTGCCAGCAGCTCGTGGGGACAGGGTGCCACTGAAGCTTTCTTT. Translating gives CASSSWGQGATEAFF.

This chain uses TRBV6-6 with TRBJ2-2, with D perhaps TRBD1 (7 bases). The CDR3 loop spans 14 amino acids. CDR1 and CDR2 from the germline V gene are MNHNY and SVGAGI (reference sequence). The V end lost 4 bases, the J end lost 8 bases, and 14 bases lay between the germline ends. The DNA of the CDR3 is TGTGCCAGCAGTTCCGCAGGGGGGAGTGGGGAGCTGTTTTTT. Translated, it gives CASSSAGGSGELFF.